What follows describes a single TCR beta chain. Here immunoSEQ multiplex PCR was the method, and the copy in TCRdb shows in-frame clones only, minus some. In the table there are under 200,000 clones, approximately 94% of which are singletons. The record originates from a study of OX40 agonist ivuxolimab in advanced cancers. Study overall: Patients were treated with ivuxolimab, an agonistic anti-OX40 (CD134) antibody.

Germline-derived CDR1 and CDR2 are SGHTA and FQGNSA. J lost 9 bases, V lost 1 base, and 6 bases had no gene match. The CDR3 is made up of 16 amino acids. This TCR was recovered from an adult with an advanced solid tumor such as melanoma, head and neck, liver or kidney cancer. The V and J genes are TRBV7-2 and TRBJ2-7, with 16 bases fitting TRBD2. Specimen: CD4+ or CD8+ T cells sorted from blood, collected in a trial of the OX40 agonist ivuxolimab. This CDR3 is CASSLGPGTSGRAQYF. CDR3 DNA sequence: TGTGCCAGCAGCTTAGGGCCCGGGACTAGCGGGAGGGCGCAGTACTTC.